This T cell receptor beta chain stems from a study of blood T cell repertoires in COVID-19. Produced via immunoSEQ multiplex PCR; TCRdb's table is partial and in-frame only. This table holds about 190,000 clones, more than 70% found once. The J segment lost 7 bases and the V segment lost 4 bases, leaving 10 bases of the junction unmatched. The CDR3 covers 15 residues. Germline loops: CDR1 MNHEY, CDR2 SMNVEV (reference sequence). The sequenced sample consisted of PBMCs or T cells enriched from blood (not recorded which). This TCR came from a woman younger than 45 who had recovered from COVID-19. V and J are TRBV27 and TRBJ1-5, with 7 bases lining up with TRBD1. CDR3 sequence (DNA): TGTGCCAGCAGTTCCGCACAGGGGTTGGGGCAGCCCCAGCATTTT. Translation: CASSSAQGLGQPQHF.